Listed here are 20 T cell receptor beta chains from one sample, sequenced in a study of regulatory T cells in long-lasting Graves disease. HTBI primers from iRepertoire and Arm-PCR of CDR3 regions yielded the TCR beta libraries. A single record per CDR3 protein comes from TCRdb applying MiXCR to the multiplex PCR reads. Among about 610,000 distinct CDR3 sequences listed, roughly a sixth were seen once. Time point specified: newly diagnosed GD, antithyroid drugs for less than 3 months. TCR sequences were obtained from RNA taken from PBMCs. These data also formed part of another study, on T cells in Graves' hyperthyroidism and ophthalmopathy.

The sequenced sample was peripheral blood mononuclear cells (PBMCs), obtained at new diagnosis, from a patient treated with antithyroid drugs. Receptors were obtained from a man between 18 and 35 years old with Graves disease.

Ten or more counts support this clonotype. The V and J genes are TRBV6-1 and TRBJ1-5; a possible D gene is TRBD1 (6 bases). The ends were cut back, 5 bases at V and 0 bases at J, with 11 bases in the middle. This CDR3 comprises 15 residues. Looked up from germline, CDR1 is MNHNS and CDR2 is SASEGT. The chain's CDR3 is CASSLRQDSNQPQHF. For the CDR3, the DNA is TGTGCCAGCAGTCTGCGACAGGATAGCAATCAGCCCCAGCATTTT.

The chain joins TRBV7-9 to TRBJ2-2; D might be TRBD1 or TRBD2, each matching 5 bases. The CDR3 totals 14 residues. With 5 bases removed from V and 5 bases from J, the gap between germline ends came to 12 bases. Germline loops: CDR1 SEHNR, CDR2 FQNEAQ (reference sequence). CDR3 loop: CASSRDHTTGELFF. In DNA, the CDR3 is TGTGCCAGCAGCCGGGACCATACGACCGGGGAGCTGTTTTTT.

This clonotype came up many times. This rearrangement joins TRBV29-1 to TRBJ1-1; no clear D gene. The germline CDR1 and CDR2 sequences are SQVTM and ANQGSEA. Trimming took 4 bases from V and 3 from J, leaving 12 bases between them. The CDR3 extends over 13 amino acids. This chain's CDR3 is CSVAVRDDTEAFF. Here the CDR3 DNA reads TGCAGCGTTGCTGTCCGGGATGACACTGAAGCTTTCTTT.

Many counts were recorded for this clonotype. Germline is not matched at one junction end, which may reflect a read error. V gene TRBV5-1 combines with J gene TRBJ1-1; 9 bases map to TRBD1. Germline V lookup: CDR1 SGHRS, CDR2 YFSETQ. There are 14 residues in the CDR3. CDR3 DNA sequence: TGTGCCAGCAGTTTACAGGGGGCTGGCACTGAAGCTTTCTTT. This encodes CASSLQGAGTEAFF. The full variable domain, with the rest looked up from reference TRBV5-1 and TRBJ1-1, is KAGVTQTPRYLIKTRGQQVTLSCSPISGHRSVSWYQQTPGQGLQFLFEYFSETQRNKGNFPGRFSGRQFSNSRSEMNVSTLELGDSALYLCASSLQGAGTEAFFGQGTRLTVV.

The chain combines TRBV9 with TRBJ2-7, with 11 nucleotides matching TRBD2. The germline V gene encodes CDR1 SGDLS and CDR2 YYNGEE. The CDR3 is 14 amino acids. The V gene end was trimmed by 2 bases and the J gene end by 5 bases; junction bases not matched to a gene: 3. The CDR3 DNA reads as TGTGCCAGCAGCGTTAGCGGGAGGGCGGACGAGCAGTACTTC. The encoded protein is CASSVSGRADEQYF.

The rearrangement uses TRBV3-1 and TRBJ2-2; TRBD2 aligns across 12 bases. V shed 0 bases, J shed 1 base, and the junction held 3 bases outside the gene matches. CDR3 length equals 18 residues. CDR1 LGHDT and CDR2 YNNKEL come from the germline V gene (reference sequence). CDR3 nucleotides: TGTGCCAGCAGCCAAGACCCTAGCGGGAGGGTGAACACCGGGGAGCTGTTTTTT. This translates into CASSQDPSGRVNTGELFF.

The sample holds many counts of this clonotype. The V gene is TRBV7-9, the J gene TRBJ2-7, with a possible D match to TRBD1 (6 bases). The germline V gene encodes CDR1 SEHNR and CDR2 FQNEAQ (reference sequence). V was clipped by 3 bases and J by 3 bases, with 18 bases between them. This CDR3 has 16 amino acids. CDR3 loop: CASSFSTSDSYYEQYF. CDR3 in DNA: TGTGCCAGCAGCTTTTCAACTTCGGACAGCTACTACGAGCAGTACTTC.

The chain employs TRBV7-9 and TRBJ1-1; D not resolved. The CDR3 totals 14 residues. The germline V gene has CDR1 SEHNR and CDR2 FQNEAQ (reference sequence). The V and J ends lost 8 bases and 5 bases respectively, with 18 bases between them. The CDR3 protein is CASAPNILMTEAFF. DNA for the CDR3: TGTGCCAGCGCACCGAACATCCTGATGACTGAAGCTTTCTTT. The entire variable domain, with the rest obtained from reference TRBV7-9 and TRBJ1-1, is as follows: DTGVSQNPRHKITKRGQNVTFRCDPISEHNRLYWYRQTLGQGPEFLTYFQNEAQLEKSRLLSDRFSAERPKGSFSTLEIQRTEQGDSAMYLCASAPNILMTEAFFGQGTRLTVV.

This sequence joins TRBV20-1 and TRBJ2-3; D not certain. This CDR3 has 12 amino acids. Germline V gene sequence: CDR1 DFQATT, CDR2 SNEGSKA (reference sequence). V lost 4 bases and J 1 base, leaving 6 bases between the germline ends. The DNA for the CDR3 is TGCAGTGCTAATACCGGCACAGATACGCAGTATTTT. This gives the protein CSANTGTDTQYF.

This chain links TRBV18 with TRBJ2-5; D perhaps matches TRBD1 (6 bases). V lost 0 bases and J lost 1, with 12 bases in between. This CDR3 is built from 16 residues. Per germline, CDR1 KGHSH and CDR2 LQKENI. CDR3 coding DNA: TGTGCCAGCTCACCACCGGGGGCCCCTCCCCAAGAGACCCAGTACTTC. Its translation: CASSPPGAPPQETQYF. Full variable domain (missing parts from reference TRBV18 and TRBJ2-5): NAGVMQNPRHLVRRRGQEARLRCSPMKGHSHVYWYRQLPEEGLKFMVYLQKENIIDESGMPKERFSAEFPKEGPSILRIQQVVRGDSAAYFCASSPPGAPPQETQYFGPGTRLLVL.

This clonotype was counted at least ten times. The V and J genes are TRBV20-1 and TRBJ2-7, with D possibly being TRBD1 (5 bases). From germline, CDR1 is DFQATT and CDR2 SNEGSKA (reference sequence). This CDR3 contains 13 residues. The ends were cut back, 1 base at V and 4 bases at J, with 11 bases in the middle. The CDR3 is CSARVQGWYEQYF. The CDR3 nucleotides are TGCAGTGCTAGAGTGCAGGGATGGTACGAGCAGTACTTC.

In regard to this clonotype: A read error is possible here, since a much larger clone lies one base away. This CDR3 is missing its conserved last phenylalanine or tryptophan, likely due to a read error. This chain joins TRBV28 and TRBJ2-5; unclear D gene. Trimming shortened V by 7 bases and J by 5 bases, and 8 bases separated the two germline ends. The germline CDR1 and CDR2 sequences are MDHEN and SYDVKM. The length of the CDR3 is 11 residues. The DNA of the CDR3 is TGTGCCAGCACCCGAGGCGAGACCCAGTACTCC. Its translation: CASTRGETQYS.

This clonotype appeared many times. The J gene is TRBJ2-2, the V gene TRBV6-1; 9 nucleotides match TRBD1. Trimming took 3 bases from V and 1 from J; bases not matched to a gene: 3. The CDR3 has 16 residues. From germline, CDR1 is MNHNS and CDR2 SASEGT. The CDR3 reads CASSDTGGWNTGELFF. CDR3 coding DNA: TGTGCCAGCAGTGACACAGGGGGCTGGAACACCGGGGAGCTGTTTTTT.

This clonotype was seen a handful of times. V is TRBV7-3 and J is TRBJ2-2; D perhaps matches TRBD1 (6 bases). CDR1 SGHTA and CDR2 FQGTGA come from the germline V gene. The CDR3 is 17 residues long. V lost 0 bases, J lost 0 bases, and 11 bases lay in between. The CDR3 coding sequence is TGTGCCAGCAGCTTAACGTTTGGGGGCGCGAACACCGGGGAGCTGTTTTTT. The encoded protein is CASSLTFGGANTGELFF.

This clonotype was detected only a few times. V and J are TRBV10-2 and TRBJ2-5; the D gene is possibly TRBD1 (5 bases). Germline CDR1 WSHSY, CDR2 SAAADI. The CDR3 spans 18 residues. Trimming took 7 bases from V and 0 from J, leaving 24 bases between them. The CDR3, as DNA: TGCGCCAGCACTGGGGAACCCCTTACACAGGCGTACCAAGAGACCCAGTACTTC. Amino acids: CASTGEPLTQAYQETQYF.

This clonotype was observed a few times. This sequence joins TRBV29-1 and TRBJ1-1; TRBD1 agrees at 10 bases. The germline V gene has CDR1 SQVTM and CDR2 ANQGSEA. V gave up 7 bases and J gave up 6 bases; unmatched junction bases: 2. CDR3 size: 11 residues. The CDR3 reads CSGGTGAEAFF. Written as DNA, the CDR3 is TGCAGCGGCGGGACAGGGGCTGAAGCTTTCTTT. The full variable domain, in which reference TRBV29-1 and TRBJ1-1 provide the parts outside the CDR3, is SAVISQKPSRDICQRGTSLTIQCQVDSQVTMMFWYRQQPGQSLTLIATANQGSEATYESGFVIDKFPISRPNLTFSTLTVSNMSPEDSSIYLCSGGTGAEAFFGQGTRLTVV.

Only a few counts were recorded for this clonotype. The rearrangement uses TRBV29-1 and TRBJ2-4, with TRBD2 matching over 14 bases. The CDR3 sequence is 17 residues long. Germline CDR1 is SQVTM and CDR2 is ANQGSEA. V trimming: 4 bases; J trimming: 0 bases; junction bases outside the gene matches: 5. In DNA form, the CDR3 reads TGCAGCGTTGGGACTAGCGGGGGGAGACTAGCCAAAAACATTCAGTACTTC. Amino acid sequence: CSVGTSGGRLAKNIQYF.

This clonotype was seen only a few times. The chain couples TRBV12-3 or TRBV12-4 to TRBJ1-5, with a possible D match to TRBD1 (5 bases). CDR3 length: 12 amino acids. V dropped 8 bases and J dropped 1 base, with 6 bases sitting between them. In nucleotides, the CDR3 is TGTGCCAGCGGGGCAAGCAATCAGCCCCAGCATTTT. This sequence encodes CASGASNQPQHF.

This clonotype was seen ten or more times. The DNA for the CDR3 is TGTGCCAGCACCGGATCCTCAGGGTTTAGAACTGAAGCTTTCTTT. Translating it yields CASTGSSGFRTEAFF. The chain employs TRBV6-1 and TRBJ1-1, with D possibly TRBD1 on 5 matching bases. Trimming took off 7 bases at V and 5 bases at J, with 20 bases between the two ends. Germline loops: CDR1 MNHNS, CDR2 SASEGT. This CDR3 is 15 amino acids long.

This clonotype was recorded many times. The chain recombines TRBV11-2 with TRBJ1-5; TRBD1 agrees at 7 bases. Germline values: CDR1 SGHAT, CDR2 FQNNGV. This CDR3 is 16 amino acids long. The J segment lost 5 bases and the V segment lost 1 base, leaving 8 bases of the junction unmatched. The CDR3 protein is CASSLGVRGGDQPQHF. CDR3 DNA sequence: TGTGCCAGCAGCTTAGGGGTTAGAGGGGGCGATCAGCCCCAGCATTTT.